This TCR beta chain was captured by sequencing in a study of a mutant IDH1 vaccine in newly diagnosed glioma (dated by TCRdb to the early 2020s). Turning to the overall study: Eight vaccinations were administered to patients in weeks 1, 3, 5, 7, 11, 15, 19 and 23, corresponding to visits V03 through V10. Prior to enrollment, standard therapy consisting of radiotherapy alone, temozolomide alone, or radiochemotherapy with temozolomide had been administered to patients, with the combination being received by most patients. Vaccination was initiated 4-6 weeks after radiotherapy alone, or concurrently with temozolomide cycles in the chemotherapy-containing groups. Six visits were used for peripheral blood collection: V03 (baseline), V05, V07, V10, V12 and V13. For exploratory analyses, 25 treated patients had longitudinal TCRB deep sequencing done wherever samples were available. Of the approximately 30 treated patients, approximately 60% were male and roughly 40% were female, and a mean age of approximately 40 years was recorded. Paper-wide results and their limitations: PBMC samples for TCRB deep sequencing were selected based on availability. The authors stated that sample limitations prevented analyses of patient blood samples from being reproduced. Immune responses induced by the vaccine were seen in 90% to 95% of patients across multiple MHC alleles. Pseudoprogression seemed to be unrelated to changes in the top peripheral T cell clonotypes found by TCRB sequencing.

The sample's time point label, in plain terms: week 23, last vaccination. Every vaccine dose consisted of 300 ug of a 20-mer mutant IDH1 peptide in Montanide, administered subcutaneously together with topical imiquimod. The donors had newly diagnosed IDH1-mutant astrocytomas of WHO grade 3 or 4 that showed loss of nuclear ATRX. The samples were drawn from NOA16, a multicentre, single-arm, open-label phase I trial in Germany that tested a mutant IDH1 peptide vaccine in humans for the first time. Genomic DNA for TCRB sequencing was isolated from EDTA blood with the DNeasy Blood and Tissue Kit. Regarding this clone: This receptor's antigen is unknown. Per-nucleotide qualities are absent, and no much larger clonotype sits a single base away.

The library was made by the immunoSEQ multiplex PCR assay. Rearranged TCR beta chain sequences were amplified using the hsTCRB Kit according to the manufacturer's protocol. Sequencing of TCRB libraries was carried out on an Illumina MiSeq. Regarding the original processing steps: The kit vendor's proprietary platform handled demultiplexing, trimming and gene mapping. The immuneACCESS repertoire file appears here via TCRdb, limited to in-frame rearrangements. These files lack a portion of the clones; in checked studies, under half of the deficit traces to unresolved V genes, and the cause of the others is not known. The DNA was the basis for D and trimming; V, J and clone size are from that table. For this sample there are about 86,000 clones; roughly 85% appear just once. Around 2% of the sample is in the top ten clones. The receptor was isolated from a man aged 25-45 years with glioma. Some clones in this sample may be carry-over from other donors' samples. The starting material was PBMCs, obtained from a glioma patient whose treatment included an IDH1 peptide vaccine.

The DNA sequence is given as TGTGCCAGCTCTCCCCCGGATCCAAACACTGAAGCTTTCTTT. Its translation reads: CASSPPDPNTEAFF. The rearrangement combines TRBV18 with TRBJ1-1; no D gene can be assigned with confidence. The trim is 6 bases for V and 2 bases for J, with a gap of 13 bases between the germline ends. As encoded in the germline V gene, CDR1 is KGHSH while CDR2 is LQKENI. From cysteine to phenylalanine, the CDR3 is 14 amino acids long. The sequence is cut down to CDR3 DNA, 42 bases in frame from base 1.